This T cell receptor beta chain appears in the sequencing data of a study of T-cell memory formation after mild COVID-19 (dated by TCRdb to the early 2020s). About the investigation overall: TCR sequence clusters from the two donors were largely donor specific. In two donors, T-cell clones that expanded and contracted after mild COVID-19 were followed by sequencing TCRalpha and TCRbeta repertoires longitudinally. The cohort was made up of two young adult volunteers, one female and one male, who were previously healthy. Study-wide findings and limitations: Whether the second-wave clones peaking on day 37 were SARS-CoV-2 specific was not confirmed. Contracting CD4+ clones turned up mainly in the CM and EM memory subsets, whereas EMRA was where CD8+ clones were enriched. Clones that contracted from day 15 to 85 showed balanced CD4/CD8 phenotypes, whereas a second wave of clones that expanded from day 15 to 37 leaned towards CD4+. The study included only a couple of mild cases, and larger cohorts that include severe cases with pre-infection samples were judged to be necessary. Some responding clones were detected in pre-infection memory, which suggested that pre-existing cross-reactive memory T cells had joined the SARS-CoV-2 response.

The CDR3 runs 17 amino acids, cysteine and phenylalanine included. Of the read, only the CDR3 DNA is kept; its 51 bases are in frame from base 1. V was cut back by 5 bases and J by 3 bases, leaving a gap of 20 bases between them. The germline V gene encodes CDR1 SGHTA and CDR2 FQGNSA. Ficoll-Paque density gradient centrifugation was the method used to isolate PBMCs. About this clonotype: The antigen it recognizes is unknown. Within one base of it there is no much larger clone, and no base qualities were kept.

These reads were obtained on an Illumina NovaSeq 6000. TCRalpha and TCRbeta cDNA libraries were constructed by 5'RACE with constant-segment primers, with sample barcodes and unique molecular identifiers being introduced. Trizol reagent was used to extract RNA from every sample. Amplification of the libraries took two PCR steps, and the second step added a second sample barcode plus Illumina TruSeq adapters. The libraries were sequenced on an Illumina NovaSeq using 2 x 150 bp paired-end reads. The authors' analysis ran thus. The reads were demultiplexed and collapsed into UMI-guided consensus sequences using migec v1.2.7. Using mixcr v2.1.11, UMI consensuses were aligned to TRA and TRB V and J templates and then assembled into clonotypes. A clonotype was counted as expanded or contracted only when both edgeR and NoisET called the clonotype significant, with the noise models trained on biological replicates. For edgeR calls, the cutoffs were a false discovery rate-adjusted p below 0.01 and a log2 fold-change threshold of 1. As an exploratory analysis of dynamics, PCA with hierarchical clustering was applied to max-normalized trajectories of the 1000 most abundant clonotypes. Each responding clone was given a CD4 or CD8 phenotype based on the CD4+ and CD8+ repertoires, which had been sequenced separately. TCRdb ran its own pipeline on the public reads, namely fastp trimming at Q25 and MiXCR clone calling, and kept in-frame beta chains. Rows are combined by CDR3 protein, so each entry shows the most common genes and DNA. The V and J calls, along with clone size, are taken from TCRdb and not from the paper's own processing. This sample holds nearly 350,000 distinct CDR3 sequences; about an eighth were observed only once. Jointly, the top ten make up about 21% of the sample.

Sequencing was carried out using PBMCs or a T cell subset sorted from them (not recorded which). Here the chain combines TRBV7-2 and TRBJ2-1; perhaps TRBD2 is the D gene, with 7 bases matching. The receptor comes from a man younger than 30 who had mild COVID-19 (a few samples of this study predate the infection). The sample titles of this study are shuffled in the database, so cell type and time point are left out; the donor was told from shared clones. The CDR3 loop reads CASSPLWGGASYNEQFF. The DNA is TGTGCCAGCAGCCCCCTTTGGGGGGGGGCGAGCTACAATGAGCAGTTCTTC.